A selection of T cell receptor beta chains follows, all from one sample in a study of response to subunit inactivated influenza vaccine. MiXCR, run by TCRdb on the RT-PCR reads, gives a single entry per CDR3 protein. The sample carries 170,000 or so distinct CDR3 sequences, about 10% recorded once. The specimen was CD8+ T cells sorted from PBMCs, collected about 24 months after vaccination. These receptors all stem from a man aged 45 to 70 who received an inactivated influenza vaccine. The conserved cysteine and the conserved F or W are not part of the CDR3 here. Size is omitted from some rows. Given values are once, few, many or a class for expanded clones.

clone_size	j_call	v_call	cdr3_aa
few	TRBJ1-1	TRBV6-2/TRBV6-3	ASTSPLAVNTEAF
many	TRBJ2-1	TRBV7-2	ASSLGWNEQF
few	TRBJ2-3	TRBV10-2	ATAPTTDTQY
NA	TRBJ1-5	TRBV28	ASSFLEGGGWEPQH
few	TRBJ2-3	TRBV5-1	ASSSWTGSTDTQY
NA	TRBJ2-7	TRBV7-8	ASSPYTGADGEQY
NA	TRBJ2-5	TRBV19	ASSIGQRYQETQY
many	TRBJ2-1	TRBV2	ASSDGGRNYNEQF
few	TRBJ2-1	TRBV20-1	STLGGGSYNEQF
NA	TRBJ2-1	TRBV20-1	SARAYDHNEQF
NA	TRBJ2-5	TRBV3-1	ASSPGHPQETQY
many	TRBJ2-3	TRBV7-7	ASSLGGDKDTQY
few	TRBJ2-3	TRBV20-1	SARGGGSTDTQY
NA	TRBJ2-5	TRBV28	ASSLSLTSGEQETQY
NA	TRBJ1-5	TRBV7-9	ASSQTGIQPQH